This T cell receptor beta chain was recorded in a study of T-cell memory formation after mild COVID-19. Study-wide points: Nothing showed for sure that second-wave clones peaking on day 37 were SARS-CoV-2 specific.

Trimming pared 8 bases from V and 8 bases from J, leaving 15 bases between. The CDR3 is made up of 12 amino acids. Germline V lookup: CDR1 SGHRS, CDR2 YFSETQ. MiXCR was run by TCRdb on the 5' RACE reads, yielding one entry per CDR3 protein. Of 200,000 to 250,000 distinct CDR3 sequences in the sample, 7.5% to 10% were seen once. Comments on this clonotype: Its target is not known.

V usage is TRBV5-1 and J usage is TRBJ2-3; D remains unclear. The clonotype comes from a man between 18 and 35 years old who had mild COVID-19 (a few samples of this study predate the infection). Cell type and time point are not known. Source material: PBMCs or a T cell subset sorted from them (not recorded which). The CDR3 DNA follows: TGCGCCAGTACTTTTGACGGTAGTACGCAGTATTTT. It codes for CASTFDGSTQYF.